The clone carrying this T cell receptor (beta chain) appeared a single time. What it binds is unknown. The sample has other DNA sequences that encode this CDR3 too. This record comes from a study of cytomegalovirus exposure and HLA in healthy donors. Study-level findings and limits: TCR beta sequences numbering around 15,000 were associated with HLA alleles at 0.05 false discovery rate in a later analysis. An analysis done earlier found most TCR beta V segments productive about 90% or about 30% of the time.

Primers: 60 Vbeta forward and 13 Jbeta reverse. Produced via immunoSEQ multiplex PCR; TCRdb's table is partial and in-frame only. There are over 90,000 clones in the sample; 83% occur only once, and 2.5% to 3% lies in the top ten. V gave up 4 bases and J gave up 3 bases, with 16 bases separating them. CDR1 is KGHSH, CDR2 LQKENI, per germline. This CDR3 is built from 15 residues. The clonotype comes from a middle-aged man in good health and CMV-seronegative. The chain has TRBV18 and TRBJ2-7, with D possibly TRBD2 on 7 matching bases. Sequences were obtained from PBMCs. CDR3 loop: CASSLGGQASYEQYF. In DNA form, the CDR3 reads TGTGCCAGCTCACTCGGGGGGCAGGCCAGCTACGAGCAGTACTTC.